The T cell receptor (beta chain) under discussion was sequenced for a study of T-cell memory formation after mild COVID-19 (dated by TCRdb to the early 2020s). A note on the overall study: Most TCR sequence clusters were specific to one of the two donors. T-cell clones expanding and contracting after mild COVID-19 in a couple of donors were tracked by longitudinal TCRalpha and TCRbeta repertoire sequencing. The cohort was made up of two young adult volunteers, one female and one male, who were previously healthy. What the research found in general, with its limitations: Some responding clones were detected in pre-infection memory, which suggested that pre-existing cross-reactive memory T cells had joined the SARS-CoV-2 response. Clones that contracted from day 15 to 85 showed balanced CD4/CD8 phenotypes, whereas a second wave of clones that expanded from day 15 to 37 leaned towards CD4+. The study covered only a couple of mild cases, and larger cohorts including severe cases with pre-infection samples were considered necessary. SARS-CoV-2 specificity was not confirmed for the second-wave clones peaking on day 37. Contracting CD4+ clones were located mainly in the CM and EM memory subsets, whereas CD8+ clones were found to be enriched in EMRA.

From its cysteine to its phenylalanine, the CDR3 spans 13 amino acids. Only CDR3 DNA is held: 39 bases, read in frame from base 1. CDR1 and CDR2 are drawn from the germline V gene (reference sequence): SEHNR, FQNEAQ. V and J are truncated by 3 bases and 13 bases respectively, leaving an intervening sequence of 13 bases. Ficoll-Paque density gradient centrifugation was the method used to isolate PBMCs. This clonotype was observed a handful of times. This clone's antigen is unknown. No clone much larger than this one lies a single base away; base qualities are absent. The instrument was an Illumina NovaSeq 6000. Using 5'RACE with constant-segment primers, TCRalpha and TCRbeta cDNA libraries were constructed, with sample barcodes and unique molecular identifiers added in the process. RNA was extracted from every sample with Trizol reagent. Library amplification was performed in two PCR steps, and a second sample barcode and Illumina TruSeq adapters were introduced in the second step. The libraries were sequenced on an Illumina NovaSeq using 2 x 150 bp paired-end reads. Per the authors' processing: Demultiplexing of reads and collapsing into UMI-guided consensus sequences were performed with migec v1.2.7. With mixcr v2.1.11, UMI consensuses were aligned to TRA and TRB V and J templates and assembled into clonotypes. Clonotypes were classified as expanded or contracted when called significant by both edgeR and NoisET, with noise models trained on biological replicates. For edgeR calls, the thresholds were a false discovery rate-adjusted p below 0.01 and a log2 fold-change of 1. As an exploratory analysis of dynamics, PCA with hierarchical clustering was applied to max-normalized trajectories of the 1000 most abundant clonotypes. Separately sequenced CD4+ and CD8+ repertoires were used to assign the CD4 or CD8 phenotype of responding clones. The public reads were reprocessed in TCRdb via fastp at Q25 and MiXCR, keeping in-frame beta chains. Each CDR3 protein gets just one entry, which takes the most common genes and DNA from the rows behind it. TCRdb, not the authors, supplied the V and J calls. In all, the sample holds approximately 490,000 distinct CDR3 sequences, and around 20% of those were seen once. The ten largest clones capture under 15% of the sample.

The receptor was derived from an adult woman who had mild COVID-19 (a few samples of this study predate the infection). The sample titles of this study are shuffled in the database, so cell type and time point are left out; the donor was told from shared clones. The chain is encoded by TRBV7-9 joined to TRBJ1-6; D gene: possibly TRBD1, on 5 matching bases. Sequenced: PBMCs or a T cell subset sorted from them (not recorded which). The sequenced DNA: TGTGCCAGCAGCTTCTCCAGCGGGGCGCCCCTCCACTTT. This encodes CASSFSSGAPLHF.